This TCR beta chain was documented in a study of beta chain features in type 1 diabetes. As for this clone: Its specificity is unknown.

Sequencing targeted expressed TCRB transcripts, as all isolated RNA had been reverse transcribed. Clones were sequenced by immunoSEQ multiplex PCR, and TCRdb holds only the in-frame ones, with some missing. The sample yields more than 250,000 clones, roughly 22% seen once. Germline V gene data show CDR1 as MGHRA and CDR2 as YSYEKL. With 5 bases removed from V and 6 bases from J, the gap between germline ends came to 12 bases. This CDR3 comprises 13 residues. Notes on the study in general: Moderate yet significant TCRB CDR3 shortening was seen in Type 1 diabetes patients in all four CD4+ subsets.

V usage is TRBV4-1 and J usage is TRBJ2-3; possible D gene TRBD1, 6 bases. This clonotype was sampled from a woman aged 40-49 years with type 1 diabetes. Sequenced sample: naive CD4+ T cells from blood. In DNA, the CDR3 is TGCGCCAGCAGCACCTCCCAGGGGGATACGCAGTATTTT. It yields the protein CASSTSQGDTQYF.